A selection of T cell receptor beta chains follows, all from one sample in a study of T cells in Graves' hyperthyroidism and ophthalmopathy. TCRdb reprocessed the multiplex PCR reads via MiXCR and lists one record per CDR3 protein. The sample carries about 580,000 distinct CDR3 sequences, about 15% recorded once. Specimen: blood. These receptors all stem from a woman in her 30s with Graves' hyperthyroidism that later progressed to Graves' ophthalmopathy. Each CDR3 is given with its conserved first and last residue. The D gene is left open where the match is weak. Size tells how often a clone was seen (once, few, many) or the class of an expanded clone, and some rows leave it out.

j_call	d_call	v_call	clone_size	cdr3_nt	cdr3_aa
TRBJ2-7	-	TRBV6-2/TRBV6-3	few	TGTCCCAGCAGTTATCGGGGCAGGGTCCACGAGCAGTACTTC	CPSSYRGRVHEQYF
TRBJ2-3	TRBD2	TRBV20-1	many	TGCAGTGCCAACTGGGAGACTAGCGGGAGAGCGGGGACAGATACGCAGTATTTT	CSANWETSGRAGTDTQYF
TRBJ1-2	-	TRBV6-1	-	TGTGCCATACTTAGCACGGGCAGGGAGGCTGGCTACACCTTC	CAILSTGREAGYTF
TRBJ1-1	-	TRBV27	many	TGTGCCAGCAGGCCAGTCCCAGCGAACACTGAAGCTTTCTTT	CASRPVPANTEAFF
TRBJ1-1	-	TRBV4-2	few	TGTGCCAGCAGCCAAGAATCCCACAGGTTCACTGAAGCTTTCTTT	CASSQESHRFTEAFF
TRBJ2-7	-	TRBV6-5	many	TGTGCCAGCAGTTACTCCTCGGGGGCAGGGGAGTTCTACGAGCAGTACTTC	CASSYSSGAGEFYEQYF
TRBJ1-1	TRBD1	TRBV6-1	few	TGTGCCAGCGTGGGACAGGCTAGGAACGTAAGGAACACTGAAGCTTTCTTT	CASVGQARNVRNTEAFF
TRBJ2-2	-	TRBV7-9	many	TGTGCCAGCAGCTTAAATCTACCCGGCACCGGGGAGCTGTTTTTT	CASSLNLPGTGELFF
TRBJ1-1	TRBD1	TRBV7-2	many	TGTGCCAGCAGCCGAAAGACAGGGTCCTTCAACACTGAAGCTTTCTTT	CASSRKTGSFNTEAFF
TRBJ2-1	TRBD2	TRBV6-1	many	TGTGCCAGCAGTGAACCAGCGGGAACGAATGAGCAGTTCTTC	CASSEPAGTNEQFF